These T cell receptor beta chains were read from a single sample in a study of identical twins. TCRdb recomputed calls from the 5' RACE reads with MiXCR, one row per CDR3 protein. The sample lists about 890,000 distinct CDR3 sequences; 9% to 15% were seen once. The same data also contributed to another study, on yellow fever vaccine responses in identical twins.

Sequenced: PBMCs. Receptors were obtained from a woman aged 18-29 years in good health. CDR3s include the opening cysteine and the closing phenylalanine or tryptophan. Each record gives: V gene, CDR3 length, J gene, clone size, D gene, CDR3 protein, CDR3 DNA. The D gene is left open where the match is weak. Only some rows state a clone size, as once, few, many or a class for expanded clones.

TRBV29-1	13	TRBJ2-4	many	.	CSVESSTPSGQYF	TGCAGCGTTGAGAGCAGTACGCCAAGTGGTCAGTACTTC
TRBV5-1	12	TRBJ1-2	many	.	CASSLEGLGYTF	TGCGCCAGCAGCTTGGAGGGGCTCGGCTACACCTTC
TRBV20-1	18	TRBJ2-3	.	TRBD2	CSARPTSGRAWGTDTQYF	TGCAGTGCCAGACCCACTAGCGGGAGGGCCTGGGGCACAGATACGCAGTATTTT
TRBV12-3/TRBV12-4	15	TRBJ2-3	.	.	CASSAQETYTDTQYF	TGTGCCAGCAGCGCTCAGGAGACCTACACAGATACGCAGTATTTT
TRBV6-1	15	TRBJ2-2	few	TRBD2	CASNKGGTRTGELFF	TGTGCCAGCAATAAGGGAGGGACTAGGACCGGGGAGCTGTTTTTT
TRBV12-3/TRBV12-4	13	TRBJ2-3	many	TRBD2	CANRLAGGNTQYF	TGTGCCAACCGACTAGCGGGAGGCAATACGCAGTATTTT
TRBV3-1	14	TRBJ2-2	.	.	CASSLLLGTGELFF	TGTGCCAGCAGCCTTTTACTAGGGACCGGGGAGCTGTTTTTT
TRBV7-6	12	TRBJ2-3	few	TRBD2	CASSLSGLAEYF	TGTGCCAGCAGCTTAAGTGGACTAGCGGAGTATTTT
TRBV6-2/TRBV6-3	20	TRBJ2-5	.	TRBD2	CASSSPTSGLAGGRGETQYF	TGTGCCAGCAGTTCACCGACCTCTGGACTAGCGGGGGGGAGAGGAGAGACCCAGTACTTC
TRBV6-1	15	TRBJ1-2	few	.	CASSEIQGRIYGYTF	TGTGCCAGCAGTGAAATACAGGGACGGATTTATGGCTACACCTTC
TRBV5-1	15	TRBJ2-7	few	TRBD1	CASFDRQGAFYEQYF	TGCGCCAGTTTCGACCGACAGGGCGCTTTTTACGAGCAGTACTTC
TRBV2	13	TRBJ2-7	few	TRBD1	CASLDRVVYEQYF	TGTGCCAGCCTCGACAGGGTAGTCTACGAGCAGTACTTC
TRBV6-5	15	TRBJ2-3	many	.	CASSYPGVYTDTQYF	TGTGCCAGCAGTTACCCGGGGGTTTACACAGATACGCAGTATTTT
TRBV3-1	15	TRBJ1-5	few	.	CASSQDSGGNQPQHF	TGTGCCAGCAGCCAAGATTCAGGGGGCAATCAGCCCCAGCATTTT
TRBV5-1	17	TRBJ2-1	many	TRBD2	CASSLVASGRVYNEQFF	TGCGCCAGCAGCTTGGTGGCTAGCGGGAGGGTTTACAATGAGCAGTTCTTC
TRBV29-1	15	TRBJ2-7	few	TRBD1	CSVIPTGSVYYEQYF	TGCAGCGTGATACCGACAGGGTCAGTTTACTACGAGCAGTACTTC
TRBV24-1	15	TRBJ2-3	.	.	CATSESIPSTDTQYF	TGTGCCACCAGTGAGTCTATCCCTAGCACAGATACGCAGTATTTT
TRBV4-1	15	TRBJ2-2	few	.	CASSHPAQNTGELFF	TGCGCCAGCAGCCATCCTGCACAGAACACCGGGGAGCTGTTTTTT
TRBV5-6	19	TRBJ2-1	many	TRBD2	CASSLMLAGVSGSYNEQFF	TGTGCCAGCAGCTTGATGTTAGCGGGGGTGTCAGGGTCCTACAATGAGCAGTTCTTC
TRBV5-1	17	TRBJ2-5	.	TRBD1	CASSLILAGGLQETQYF	TGCGCCAGCAGCTTGATTTTGGCAGGGGGCCTCCAAGAGACCCAGTACTTC
TRBV4-1	15	TRBJ2-5	many	.	CASSQDGAVLETQYF	TGCGCCAGCAGCCAAGATGGGGCAGTCCTGGAGACCCAGTACTTC
TRBV5-1	15	TRBJ2-2	few	.	CASSPTTGHTGELFF	TGCGCCAGCAGCCCGACGACAGGACACACCGGGGAGCTGTTTTTT
TRBV7-9	14	TRBJ1-5	few	.	CASSSTVGNQPQHF	TGTGCCAGCAGCTCCACGGTTGGCAATCAGCCCCAGCATTTT
TRBV12-3/TRBV12-4	14	TRBJ2-5	many	TRBD2	CASSFSGSSETQYF	TGTGCCAGCAGTTTTAGCGGGAGTTCAGAGACCCAGTACTTC
TRBV20-1	16	TRBJ2-1	many	.	CSAGGIGGIAYNEQFF	TGCAGTGCTGGCGGGATAGGGGGGATCGCCTACAATGAGCAGTTCTTC
TRBV11-1	18	TRBJ2-1	few	TRBD2	CASSYSPLLAGGGNEQFF	TGTGCCAGCAGCTACAGCCCTCTTCTAGCGGGAGGGGGAAATGAGCAGTTCTTC
TRBV9	15	TRBJ1-3	many	TRBD1	CASSGQGLSGNTIYF	TGTGCCAGCAGCGGACAGGGTCTCTCTGGAAACACCATATATTTT
TRBV2	14	TRBJ1-1	.	.	CASSPRVTNTEAFF	TGTGCCAGCAGTCCTCGGGTCACGAACACTGAAGCTTTCTTT
TRBV20-1	16	TRBJ2-7	.	TRBD2	CSARDLTSGVSYEQYF	TGCAGTGCTAGAGATCTGACTAGCGGAGTTAGCTACGAGCAGTACTTC
TRBV6-6	13	TRBJ1-6	.	.	CANSRGWDSPLHF	TGTGCCAACTCCAGGGGATGGGATTCACCCCTCCACTTT
TRBV10-3	15	TRBJ2-2	few	.	CAISESGGATGELFF	TGTGCCATCAGTGAGTCTGGGGGAGCGACCGGGGAGCTGTTTTTT
TRBV12-3/TRBV12-4	14	TRBJ2-5	few	.	CASSLWGARETQYF	TGTGCCAGCAGTTTATGGGGGGCGCGGGAGACCCAGTACTTC
TRBV18	17	TRBJ1-6	few	.	CASSISSQSSYNSPLHF	TGTGCCAGCTCAATAAGTAGTCAGAGCTCCTATAATTCACCCCTCCACTTT
TRBV4-2	14	TRBJ2-2	many	.	CASSQGTGTGELFF	TGTGCCAGCAGCCAAGGGACGGGGACCGGGGAGCTGTTTTTT
TRBV6-1	16	TRBJ2-3	.	.	CASSPVTTPSTDTQYF	TGTGCCAGCAGTCCAGTGACCACCCCCAGCACAGATACGCAGTATTTT
TRBV12-3/TRBV12-4	17	TRBJ2-2	few	TRBD1	CASRRDRNPSNTGELFF	TGTGCCAGCAGAAGGGACAGAAACCCTTCGAACACCGGGGAGCTGTTTTTT
TRBV27	14	TRBJ2-3	few	TRBD2	CASSLMGGSDTQYF	TGTGCCAGCAGTTTAATGGGAGGGTCAGATACGCAGTATTTT
TRBV5-1	16	TRBJ1-1	many	.	CASSQGRRSMNTEAFF	TGCGCCAGCAGCCAAGGCCGCCGGAGTATGAACACTGAAGCTTTCTTT
TRBV11-2	13	TRBJ2-7	few	TRBD2	CASSRSGGYEQYF	TGTGCCAGCAGCCGTTCGGGAGGCTACGAGCAGTACTTC
TRBV28	17	TRBJ1-2	.	.	CASSLPPDRPLNYGYTF	TGTGCCAGCAGTTTGCCACCGGACAGACCATTAAACTATGGCTACACCTTC